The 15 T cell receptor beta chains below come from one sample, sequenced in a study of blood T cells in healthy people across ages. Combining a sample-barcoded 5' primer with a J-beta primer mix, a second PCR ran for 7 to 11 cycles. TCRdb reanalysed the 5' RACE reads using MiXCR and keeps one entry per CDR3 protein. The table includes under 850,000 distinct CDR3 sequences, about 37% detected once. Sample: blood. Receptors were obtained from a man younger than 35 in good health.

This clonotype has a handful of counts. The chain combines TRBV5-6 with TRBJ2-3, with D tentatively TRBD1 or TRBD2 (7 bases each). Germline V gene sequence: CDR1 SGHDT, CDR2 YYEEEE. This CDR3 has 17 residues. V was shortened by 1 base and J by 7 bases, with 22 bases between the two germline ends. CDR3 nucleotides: TGTGCCAGCAGCTTGAGAGAGCCAGGGGGGGAGAGTAATACGCAGTATTTT. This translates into CASSLREPGGESNTQYF.

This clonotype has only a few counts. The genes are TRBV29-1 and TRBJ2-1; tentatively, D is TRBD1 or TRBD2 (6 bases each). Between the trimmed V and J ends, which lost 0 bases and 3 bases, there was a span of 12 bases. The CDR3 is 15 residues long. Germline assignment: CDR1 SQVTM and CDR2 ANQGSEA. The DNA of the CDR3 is TGCAGCGTTGAAGAGGTCAGGGGACTCTACAATGAGCAGTTCTTC. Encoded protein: CSVEEVRGLYNEQFF.

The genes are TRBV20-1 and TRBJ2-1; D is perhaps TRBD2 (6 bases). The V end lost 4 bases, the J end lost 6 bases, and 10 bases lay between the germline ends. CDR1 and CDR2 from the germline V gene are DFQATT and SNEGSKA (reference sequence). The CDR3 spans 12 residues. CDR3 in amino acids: CSAINGGNEQFF. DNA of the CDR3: TGCAGTGCTATTAACGGGGGCAATGAGCAGTTCTTC.

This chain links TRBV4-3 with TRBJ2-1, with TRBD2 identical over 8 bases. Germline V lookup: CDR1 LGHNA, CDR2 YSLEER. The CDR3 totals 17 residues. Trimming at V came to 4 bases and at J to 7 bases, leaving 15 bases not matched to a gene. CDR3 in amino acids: CASSRTRKSGGQNEQFF. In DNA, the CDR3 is TGCGCCAGCAGCCGCACAAGGAAAAGCGGGGGTCAGAATGAGCAGTTCTTC.

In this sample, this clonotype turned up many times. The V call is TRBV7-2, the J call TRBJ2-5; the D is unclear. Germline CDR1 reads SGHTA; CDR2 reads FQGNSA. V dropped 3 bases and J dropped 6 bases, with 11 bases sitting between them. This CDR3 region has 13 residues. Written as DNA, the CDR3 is TGTGCCAGCAGCTTCCGAATGAGGCAGACCCAGTACTTC. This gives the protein CASSFRMRQTQYF.

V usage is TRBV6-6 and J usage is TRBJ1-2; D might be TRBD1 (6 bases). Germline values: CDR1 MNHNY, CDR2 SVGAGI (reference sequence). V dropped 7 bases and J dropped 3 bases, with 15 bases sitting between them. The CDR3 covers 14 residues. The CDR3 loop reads CASTHSQGYYGYTF. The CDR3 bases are TGTGCCAGCACACACTCACAGGGTTACTATGGCTACACCTTC.

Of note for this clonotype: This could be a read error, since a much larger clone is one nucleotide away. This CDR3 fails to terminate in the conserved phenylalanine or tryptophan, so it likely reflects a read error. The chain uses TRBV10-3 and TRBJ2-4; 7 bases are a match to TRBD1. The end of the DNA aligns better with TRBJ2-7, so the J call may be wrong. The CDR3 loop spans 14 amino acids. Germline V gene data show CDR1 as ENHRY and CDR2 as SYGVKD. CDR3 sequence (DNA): TGTGCCATCAGTGAGGGACAGGCAGGTCTCGAGCAGTACTTA. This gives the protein CAISEGQAGLEQYL.

The CDR3 spells CASSITGTLTNEQYF. The CDR3 DNA reads as TGTGCCAGCAGTATCACCGGGACTCTTACAAATGAGCAGTACTTC. The chain employs TRBV27 and TRBJ2-5; possible D gene TRBD2, 6 bases. The V end was cut by 5 bases, the J end by 11 bases, with 24 bases between. CDR1 is MNHEY and CDR2 is SMNVEV in the germline V gene (reference sequence). The CDR3 runs to 15 residues.

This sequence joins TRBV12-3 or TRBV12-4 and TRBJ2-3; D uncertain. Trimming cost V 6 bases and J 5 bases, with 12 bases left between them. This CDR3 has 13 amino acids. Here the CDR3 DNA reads TGTGCCAGCAGCCCCTCTGAAGGAGATACGCAGTATTTT. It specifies CASSPSEGDTQYF.

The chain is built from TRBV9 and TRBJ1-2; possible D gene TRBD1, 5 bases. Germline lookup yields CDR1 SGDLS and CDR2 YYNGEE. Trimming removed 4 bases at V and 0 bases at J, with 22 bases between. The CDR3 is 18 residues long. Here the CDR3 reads CASSSPGGQGIANYGYTF. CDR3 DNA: TGTGCCAGCAGCTCCCCCGGAGGCCAGGGTATAGCTAACTATGGCTACACCTTC.

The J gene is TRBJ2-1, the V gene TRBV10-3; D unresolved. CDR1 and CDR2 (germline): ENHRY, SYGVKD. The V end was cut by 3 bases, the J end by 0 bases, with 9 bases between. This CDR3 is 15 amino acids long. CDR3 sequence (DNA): TGTGCCATCAGTGATCCAGAAAGCTCCTACAATGAGCAGTTCTTC. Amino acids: CAISDPESSYNEQFF.

The CDR3 bases are TGTGCCAGCAGTTACTCGAACCCCGAGACCCAGTACTTC. Translating gives CASSYSNPETQYF. This chain uses TRBV6-2 or TRBV6-3 with TRBJ2-5; D unclear. V was pared by 0 bases and J by 5 bases, with 7 bases between. There are 13 residues in the CDR3. The germline V gene encodes CDR1 MNHEY and CDR2 SVGEGT.

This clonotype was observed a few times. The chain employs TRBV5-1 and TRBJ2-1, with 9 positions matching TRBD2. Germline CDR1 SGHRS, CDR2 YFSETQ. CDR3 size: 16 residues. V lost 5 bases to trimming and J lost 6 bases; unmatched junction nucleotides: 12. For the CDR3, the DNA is TGCGCCAGCAGATTAGCGGGGGCCTACTTATCCAATGAGCAGTTCTTC. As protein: CASRLAGAYLSNEQFF.

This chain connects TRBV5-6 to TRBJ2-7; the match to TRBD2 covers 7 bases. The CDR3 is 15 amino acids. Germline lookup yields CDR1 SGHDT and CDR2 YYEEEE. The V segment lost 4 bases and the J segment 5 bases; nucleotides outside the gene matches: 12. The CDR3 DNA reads TGTGCCAGCAGCCGGGGAGGGCGACTCGGAGACGAGCAGTACTTC. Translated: CASSRGGRLGDEQYF.

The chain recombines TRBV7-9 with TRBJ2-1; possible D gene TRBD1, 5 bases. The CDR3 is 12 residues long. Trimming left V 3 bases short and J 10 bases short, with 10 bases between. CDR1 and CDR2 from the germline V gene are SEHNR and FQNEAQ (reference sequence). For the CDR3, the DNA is TGTGCCAGCAGCTTCAGGGATTTCGAGCAGTTCTTC. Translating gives CASSFRDFEQFF.